One sample yielded the 14 T cell receptor beta chains listed below, sequenced in a study of T-cell memory formation after mild COVID-19. MiXCR, run by TCRdb on the 5' RACE reads, gives a single entry per CDR3 protein. The top ten clones hold around 12% of a sample with 550,000 to 700,000 distinct CDR3 sequences, more than 15% of them seen once. Sequencing input: PBMCs or a T cell subset sorted from them (not recorded which). The receptors shown here come from an adult woman who had mild COVID-19 (a few samples of this study predate the infection). Cell type and time point are not known.

The sample holds a few counts of this clonotype. The chain links TRBV7-2 to TRBJ2-5; 11 positions match TRBD2. The CDR3 contains 16 residues. Germline CDR1 and CDR2: SGHTA and FQGNSA. V dropped 6 bases and J dropped 3; count of bases not matched to a gene: 9. The CDR3 region has the DNA TGTGCCAGCAGTCCTGGGACTAGCGGCTTTAAAGAGACCCAGTACTTC. As protein: CASSPGTSGFKETQYF.

The genes are TRBV5-1 and TRBJ1-3, with D perhaps TRBD1 (5 bases). Germline V gene lookup returns CDR1 SGHRS and CDR2 YFSETQ. The CDR3 runs to 15 residues. The V end was cut by 0 bases, the J end by 0 bases, with 7 bases between. CDR3 in amino acids: CASSLGRVSGNTIYF. The DNA of the CDR3 is TGCGCCAGCAGCTTGGGCAGGGTCTCTGGAAACACCATATATTTT.

V and J are TRBV12-3 or TRBV12-4 and TRBJ2-7; D call uncertain. Trimming stripped 2 bases from V and 4 bases from J, with 12 bases between. This CDR3 is built from 14 residues. The CDR3 spells CASSLLLVPYEQYF. The CDR3 bases are TGTGCCAGCAGTTTATTACTCGTTCCATACGAGCAGTACTTC.

V gene TRBV7-6 combines with J gene TRBJ2-1; weak D call: TRBD2 (6 bases). Germline V gene sequence: CDR1 SGHVS, CDR2 FNYEAQ. Trimming removed 5 bases at V and 9 bases at J, with 20 bases between. The CDR3 totals 15 residues. This CDR3 reads CASSLEGTSRTEQFF. CDR3 sequence (DNA): TGTGCCAGCAGCCTAGAGGGTACTAGCAGGACTGAGCAGTTCTTC.

This clonotype came up a few times. The chain links TRBV13 to TRBJ1-2; D is uncertain. In germline, CDR1 is PRHDT, CDR2 FYEKMQ (reference sequence). The CDR3 is 13 residues long. The V end was cut by 5 bases, the J end by 3 bases, with 10 bases between. Here the CDR3 reads CASSPRGDYGYTF. The CDR3, as DNA: TGTGCCAGCAGCCCCCGGGGAGACTATGGCTACACCTTC. Full variable domain (rest looked up from reference TRBV13 and TRBJ1-2): AAGVIQSPRHLIKEKRETATLKCYPIPRHDTVYWYQQGPGQDPQFLISFYEKMQSDKGSIPDRFSAQQFSDYHSELNMSSLELGDSALYFCASSPRGDYGYTFGSGTRLTVV.

This clonotype was picked up a small number of times. V and J are TRBV6-5 and TRBJ1-2; D not certain. From germline, CDR1 is MNHEY and CDR2 SVGAGI. The CDR3 totals 13 residues. The V end was cut by 6 bases, the J end by 8 bases, with 16 bases between. CDR3 loop: CASRTESRGGYTF. In DNA form, the CDR3 reads TGTGCCAGCAGAACGGAGAGCCGAGGGGGCTACACCTTC.

The rearrangement joins TRBV29-1 to TRBJ2-5; D might be TRBD2 (6 bases). The V end lost 0 bases, the J end lost 5 bases, and 13 bases lay between the germline ends. Germline loops: CDR1 SQVTM, CDR2 ANQGSEA. The CDR3 contains 14 residues. The CDR3, as DNA: TGCAGCGTTGAAGATGCGGGGATGGTGGAGACCCAGTACTTC. It encodes CSVEDAGMVETQYF.

In this sample, this clonotype turned up a few times. CDR3 DNA: TGTGCCAGCAGTGAAACGACAGGGGGCTACGAGCAGTACTTC. Translating gives CASSETTGGYEQYF. The chain carries TRBV2 and TRBJ2-7, with 9 positions matching TRBD1. Trimming cost V 2 bases and J 3 bases; bases outside gene matches: 2. In germline, CDR1 is SNHLY, CDR2 FYNNEI. The CDR3 loop spans 14 amino acids. The full variable domain, in which reference TRBV2 and TRBJ2-7 provide the parts outside the CDR3, is EPEVTQTPSHQVTQMGQEVILRCVPISNHLYFYWYRQILGQKVEFLVSFYNNEISEKSEIFDDQFSVERPDGSNFTLKIRSTKLEDSAMYFCASSETTGGYEQYFGPGTRLTVT.

The rearrangement links TRBV12-3 or TRBV12-4 to TRBJ2-1; possibly TRBD1 or TRBD2 for D (5 bases each). Trimming pared 6 bases from V and 7 bases from J, leaving 16 bases between. This CDR3 contains 14 residues. CDR3 protein: CASSRRATGNEQFF. The CDR3 DNA reads as TGTGCCAGCAGCCGCAGGGCAACGGGGAATGAGCAGTTCTTC.

In this sample, this clonotype turned up a few times. The chain uses TRBV3-1 and TRBJ1-5; no reliable D call. The germline V gene has CDR1 LGHDT and CDR2 YNNKEL (reference sequence). The V end was cut by 3 bases, the J end by 0 bases, with 12 bases between. CDR3 length: 16 residues. The CDR3 nucleotides read TGTGCCAGCAGCCACAGGCCCGGAGGTAGCAATCAGCCCCAGCATTTT. It yields the protein CASSHRPGGSNQPQHF.

This clonotype has more than one count but fewer than ten. The chain couples TRBV20-1 to TRBJ2-5, with D perhaps matching TRBD2 (5 bases). This CDR3 has 12 residues. The V gene's germline CDR1 is DFQATT and CDR2 SNEGSKA (reference sequence). V lost 4 bases, J lost 2 bases, and 8 bases lay in between. CDR3 region: CSAKPGQETQYF. The CDR3 DNA is TGCAGTGCTAAGCCGGGACAAGAGACCCAGTACTTC.

This chain links TRBV30 with TRBJ2-2, with D perhaps matching TRBD2 (5 bases). Germline values: CDR1 GTSNPN, CDR2 SVGIG (reference sequence). The CDR3 covers 14 residues. With 4 bases removed from V and 6 bases from J, the gap between germline ends came to 15 bases. The CDR3 region is CAWNRNSRAGELFF. CDR3 DNA: TGTGCCTGGAATCGGAACTCGAGGGCCGGGGAGCTGTTTTTT.

The chain uses TRBV7-9 and TRBJ2-3, with 7 positions matching TRBD1. V was pared by 4 bases and J by 3 bases, with 13 bases of the junction left unmatched. Germline V lookup: CDR1 SEHNR, CDR2 FQNEAQ (reference sequence). The CDR3 extends over 17 amino acids. The CDR3 nucleotides read TGTGCCAGCAGCTGGCCATCCGGGAACAGGGGAACAGATACGCAGTATTTT. This sequence encodes CASSWPSGNRGTDTQYF.

This clonotype was seen a handful of times. The V call is TRBV7-9, the J call TRBJ1-4; no definite D call. The CDR3 runs to 15 residues. Trimming took 4 bases from V and 4 from J, leaving 13 bases between them. CDR1 is SEHNR, CDR2 FQNEAQ, per germline (reference sequence). In DNA form, the CDR3 reads TGTGCCAGCAGCTCGTCTCCTCCGGTTAATGAAAAACTGTTTTTT. It codes for CASSSSPPVNEKLFF.